This T cell receptor beta chain is drawn from a study of blood T cell repertoires in COVID-19. Study summary: The United States, Italy and Spain supplied acute and convalescent COVID-19 samples.

Germline CDR1 is SGHTA and CDR2 is FQGNSA. The J segment lost 7 bases and the V segment lost 5 bases, leaving 14 bases of the junction unmatched. This CDR3 spans 16 amino acids. In the study's own analysis: Scientists estimated how many nucleated cells there were by amplifying reference gene primers. Profiling relied on immunoSEQ multiplex PCR, and the TCRdb table lists in-frame clones only, not all of them. That table is the source of V, J and clone size, and D and trimming were worked out from the DNA. This repertoire shows 85,000 to 90,000 clones, about 82% found once; its top ten account for roughly 25%.

The chain carries TRBV7-2 and TRBJ2-1; TRBD1 agrees at 7 bases. Material: peripheral blood. The sequence was obtained from a human donor in a cohort sampled during active COVID-19. CDR3 nucleotides: TGTGCCAGCAGCCCATCCTGGGGTCCAGGGGGTAATGAGCAGTTCTTC. As protein: CASSPSWGPGGNEQFF.